The present T cell receptor (beta chain) was sequenced within a study of blood T cell repertoires in COVID-19. Turning to the study itself: Spain, Italy and the United States supplied samples that represented acute and convalescent COVID-19. Sample material is recorded as cDNA or gDNA derived from T cells, B-cell-depleted T cells, or PBMCs.

Participants had their cohort set by participant-reported clinical history. Data came from immunoSEQ multiplex PCR; TCRdb stores just in-frame clones and leaves some out. The repertoire includes about 330,000 clones, roughly 86% of them detected once, and roughly 5.2% sits in the top ten. This clonotype was obtained from a woman younger than 45 who had recovered from COVID-19. Specimen: PBMCs or T cells enriched from blood (not recorded which).

The CDR3 here is CASSLAGTGNYGYTF. The CDR3 DNA is TGTGCCAGCAGCTTGGCCGGGACAGGGAATTATGGCTACACCTTC. The genes are TRBV5-6 and TRBJ1-2; 9 bases are a match to TRBD1. CDR1 is SGHDT, CDR2 YYEEEE, per germline. The CDR3 is 15 residues long. V was pared by 0 bases and J by 5 bases, with 5 bases of the junction left unmatched.